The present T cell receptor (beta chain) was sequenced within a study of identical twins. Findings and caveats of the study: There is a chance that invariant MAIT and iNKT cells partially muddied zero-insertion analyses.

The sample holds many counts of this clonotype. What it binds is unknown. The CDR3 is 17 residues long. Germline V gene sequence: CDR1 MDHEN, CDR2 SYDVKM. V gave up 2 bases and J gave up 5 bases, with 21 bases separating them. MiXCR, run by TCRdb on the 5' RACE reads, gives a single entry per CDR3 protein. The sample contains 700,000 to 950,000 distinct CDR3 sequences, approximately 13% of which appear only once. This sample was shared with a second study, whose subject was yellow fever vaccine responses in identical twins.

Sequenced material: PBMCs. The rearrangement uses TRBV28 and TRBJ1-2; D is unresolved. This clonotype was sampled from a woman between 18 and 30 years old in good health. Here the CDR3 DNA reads TGTGCCAGCAGTTTAGGCCCAGACACCCCGTCCCTTTATGGCTACACCTTC. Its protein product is CASSLGPDTPSLYGYTF.